These 23 T cell receptor beta chains originate from one sample sequenced in a study of cytomegalovirus exposure and HLA in healthy donors. PCR used 60 Vbeta primers and 13 Jbeta primers. This table comes from immunoSEQ multiplex PCR, and its TCRdb copy is limited to in-frame clones, with some not included. The table has fewer than 85,000 clones, about 70% seen once. The sequenced sample was PBMCs. These receptors were obtained from a male donor in good health and CMV-seropositive.

This clone appeared once. The CDR3 spells CASSREQGNNQPQHF. CDR3 nucleotides: TGTGCCAGCAGTCGGGAACAGGGTAACAATCAGCCCCAGCATTTT. The genes are TRBV28 and TRBJ1-5; a weak D match, TRBD1 (6 bases). Germline V CDR1 and CDR2: MDHEN, SYDVKM. V was pared by 5 bases and J by 3 bases, with 14 bases between. CDR3 size: 15 residues.

The chain recombines TRBV13 with TRBJ1-2, with TRBD1 as a possible D gene (5 bases). V lost 5 bases and J 2 bases, leaving 18 bases between the germline ends. Germline loops: CDR1 PRHDT, CDR2 FYEKMQ (reference sequence). The CDR3 spans 16 residues. CDR3 sequence reads: CASSNSLGGSNYGYTF. In nucleotides, the CDR3 is TGTGCCAGCAGCAACTCCCTGGGGGGGTCCAACTATGGCTACACCTTC.

This clone was counted a few times. The J gene is TRBJ1-1, the V gene TRBV7-9; D unresolved. The CDR3 is 12 amino acids. Trimming removed 5 bases from V and 6 bases from J, with 10 bases in between. The germline CDR1 and CDR2 sequences are SEHNR and FQNEAQ (reference sequence). CDR3 region: CASSLPGAEAFF. The CDR3 region has the DNA TGTGCCAGCAGCCTACCCGGGGCTGAAGCTTTCTTT.

The chain has TRBV6-5 and TRBJ2-7; D may be TRBD1 (5 bases). This CDR3 comprises 14 residues. Germline V gene lookup returns CDR1 MNHEY and CDR2 SVGAGI. Trimming removed 0 bases from V and 1 base from J, with 7 bases in between. The CDR3 sequence: CASSYSAGSYEQYF. The CDR3 nucleotides read TGTGCCAGCAGTTACTCGGCAGGGTCCTACGAGCAGTACTTC.

The V call is TRBV7-8, the J call TRBJ2-3, with 8 bases aligning to TRBD2. Germline assignment: CDR1 SGHVS and CDR2 FQNEAQ. V lost 5 bases to trimming and J lost 4 bases; unmatched junction nucleotides: 14. This CDR3 has 17 amino acids. The CDR3 loop is CASSPRFSRGGPDTQYF. The CDR3 DNA is TGTGCCAGCAGCCCCCGTTTCAGCCGGGGGGGCCCAGATACGCAGTATTTT.

The CDR3 sequence: CASSAGQFKHF. CDR3 DNA: TGTGCCAGCAGTGCGGGACAGTTCAAGCATTTT. The chain links TRBV28 to TRBJ1-5; 7 bases are a match to TRBD1. Germline V gene sequence: CDR1 MDHEN, CDR2 SYDVKM. The CDR3 loop spans 11 amino acids. J was trimmed by 14 bases and V by 5 bases; bases with no gene match: 6.

In this sample, this clone turned up a few times. The chain employs TRBV13 and TRBJ2-2, with a weak D call TRBD2 (5 bases). This CDR3 region has 13 residues. V gave up 7 bases and J gave up 5 bases, with 11 bases separating them. Germline V gene sequence: CDR1 PRHDT, CDR2 FYEKMQ (reference sequence). CDR3 bases: TGTGCCAGCAAACCTACGGGAACCGGGGAGCTGTTTTTT. The encoded protein is CASKPTGTGELFF.

The chain employs TRBV27 and TRBJ1-6, with D unclear. Trimming removed 6 bases at V and 7 bases at J, with 10 bases between. This CDR3 has 13 residues. Germline V gene lookup returns CDR1 MNHEY and CDR2 SMNVEV (reference sequence). The CDR3 DNA reads as TGTGCCAGCAGCCCTTTCCCGAATTCACCCCTCCACTTT. It is translated as CASSPFPNSPLHF.

The CDR3 sequence: CASSPSAARAIEYYEQYF. The CDR3 nucleotides are TGTGCCAGCAGCCCCTCAGCCGCGAGGGCCATCGAATACTACGAGCAGTACTTC. The gene calls are TRBV7-3 and TRBJ2-5, with D tentatively TRBD2 (5 bases). TRBJ2-7 explains the end of the DNA better; the J call may be wrong. CDR1 is SGHTA and CDR2 is FQGTGA in the germline V gene. CDR3 length equals 18 residues.

The V gene is TRBV7-2, the J gene TRBJ2-7; 9 bases agree with TRBD1. Germline V gene data show CDR1 as SGHTA and CDR2 as FQGNSA. V lost 1 base to trimming and J lost 5 bases; unmatched junction nucleotides: 9. The CDR3 loop spans 16 amino acids. The CDR3 region is CASSLVQGQGNHEQYF. The CDR3 DNA is TGTGCCAGCAGCTTAGTCCAGGGACAGGGTAACCACGAGCAGTACTTC.

The chain has TRBV7-2 and TRBJ1-4; tentative D call: TRBD1 (5 bases). CDR3 length: 13 amino acids. V lost 8 bases and J lost 7, with 14 bases in between. Germline V gene lookup returns CDR1 SGHTA and CDR2 FQGNSA. CDR3 sequence reads: CASGKGQGEKLFF. CDR3 nucleotides: TGTGCCAGCGGAAAGGGTCAGGGTGAAAAACTGTTTTTT.

The rearrangement uses TRBV11-3 and TRBJ2-1; 7 nucleotides match TRBD1. The CDR3 spans 20 residues. Trimming took 5 bases from V and 0 from J; bases not matched to a gene: 19. Germline V gene sequence: CDR1 SGHNT, CDR2 YENEEA. DNA for the CDR3: TGTGCCAGCAGCGCGCGACAGGGTCGCAGCGGAACCGACTCCTACAATGAGCAGTTCTTC. Its translation is CASSARQGRSGTDSYNEQFF.

V is TRBV6-4 and J is TRBJ2-3; TRBD2 matches 11 bases. The CDR3 spans 15 residues. The germline V gene has CDR1 MRHNA and CDR2 SNTAGT. V lost 3 bases to trimming and J lost 2 bases; unmatched junction nucleotides: 1. DNA for the CDR3: TGTGCCAGCAGTGATAGCGGGGGGGCCACAGATACGCAGTATTTT. This codes for CASSDSGGATDTQYF.

This clone has only one observation. The chain has TRBV11-2 and TRBJ1-1; D unclear. The germline CDR1 and CDR2 sequences are SGHAT and FQNNGV. The CDR3 has 13 amino acids. V shed 1 base and J shed 1 base, with 4 bases lying between them. In nucleotides, the CDR3 is TGTGCCAGCAGCTTAGCCAGGAACACTGAAGCTTTCTTT. Translation gives CASSLARNTEAFF.

The rearrangement links TRBV13 to TRBJ2-7, with 11 bases aligning to TRBD2. CDR3 length: 15 residues. Germline CDR1 is PRHDT and CDR2 is FYEKMQ (reference sequence). V lost 5 bases to trimming and J lost 3 bases; unmatched junction nucleotides: 6. CDR3 sequence: CASSVTSGGFYEQYF. CDR3 DNA sequence: TGTGCCAGCAGCGTAACTAGCGGGGGATTCTACGAGCAGTACTTC. Filled out from reference TRBV13 and TRBJ2-7, the complete variable domain reads AAGVIQSPRHLIKEKRETATLKCYPIPRHDTVYWYQQGPGQDPQFLISFYEKMQSDKGSIPDRFSAQQFSDYHSELNMSSLELGDSALYFCASSVTSGGFYEQYFGPGTRLTVT.

The rearrangement uses TRBV7-9 and TRBJ2-1; D possibly corresponds to TRBD2 (6 bases). The germline V gene has CDR1 SEHNR and CDR2 FQNEAQ (reference sequence). CDR3 length equals 15 residues. V was cut by 5 bases and J by 9 bases, with 20 bases left in between. The CDR3 DNA sequence: TGTGCCAGCAGCGCCACCGGAGGGCCATCGGTTGAGCAGTTCTTC. Amino acids: CASSATGGPSVEQFF.

This clone was seen only once. The chain combines TRBV7-2 with TRBJ2-7; D remains unclear. Germline-derived CDR1 and CDR2 are SGHTA and FQGNSA. The CDR3 is made up of 11 amino acids. Trimming took 3 bases from V and 2 from J, leaving 2 bases between them. The CDR3 DNA follows: TGTGCCAGCAGCTTCACCTACGAGCAGTACTTC. Its translation: CASSFTYEQYF.

The genes are TRBV5-1 and TRBJ1-3; no clear D. Germline CDR1 and CDR2: SGHRS and YFSETQ. The CDR3 loop spans 12 amino acids. V was pared by 4 bases and J by 3 bases, with 5 bases between. CDR3 DNA sequence: TGCGCCAGCAGCACCGGTGGAAACACCATATATTTT. Translated, it gives CASSTGGNTIYF.

The V and J genes are TRBV4-1 and TRBJ2-3; D may be TRBD2 (6 bases). Trimming took 1 base from V and 0 from J, leaving 11 bases between them. CDR1 is MGHRA and CDR2 is YSYEKL in the germline V gene. There are 16 residues in the CDR3. The CDR3 sequence is CASSQGWGTSTDTQYF. The DNA of the CDR3 is TGCGCCAGCAGCCAAGGGTGGGGGACTAGCACAGATACGCAGTATTTT.

The chain links TRBV5-1 to TRBJ2-2; TRBD2 matches 10 bases. The CDR3 sequence is 16 residues long. V was clipped by 4 bases and J by 5 bases; unmatched bases: 8. Germline CDR1 SGHRS, CDR2 YFSETQ. The DNA for the CDR3 is TGCGCCAGCAGCGAGCTAGCGGGAGATGAGACCGGGGAGCTGTTTTTT. It is translated as CASSELAGDETGELFF.

The CDR3 reads CASSPVEQYF. CDR3 bases: TGCGCCAGCAGTCCGGTCGAGCAGTACTTC. This rearrangement joins TRBV10-1 to TRBJ2-7, with D unclear. V dropped 5 bases and J dropped 6 bases, with 5 bases sitting between them. CDR1 and CDR2 (germline): WNHNN, SYGVQD (reference sequence). The CDR3 is made up of 10 amino acids.

The chain joins TRBV9 to TRBJ2-7; D possibly corresponds to TRBD1 (6 bases). V was pared by 5 bases and J by 3 bases, with 9 bases between. The length of the CDR3 is 12 residues. The V gene's germline CDR1 is SGDLS and CDR2 YYNGEE. The CDR3 loop is CASRPGDYEQYF. The CDR3 region has the DNA TGTGCCAGCAGACCAGGGGACTACGAGCAGTACTTC.

V and J are TRBV19 and TRBJ2-2, with D possibly being TRBD1 (5 bases). Trimming removed 10 bases from V and 0 bases from J, with 12 bases in between. The CDR3 sequence is 14 residues long. Germline values: CDR1 LNHDA, CDR2 SQIVND (reference sequence). The CDR3 bases are TGTGCCACCAGATCGACAGCGAACACCGGGGAGCTGTTTTTT. This translates into CATRSTANTGELFF. Using reference TRBV19 and TRBJ2-2 for the parts outside the CDR3, the full variable domain is DGGITQSPKYLFRKEGQNVTLSCEQNLNHDAMYWYRQDPGQGLRLIYYSQIVNDFQKGDIAEGYSVSREKKESFPLTVTSAQKNPTAFYLCATRSTANTGELFFGEGSRLTVL.